These 29 T cell receptor beta chains were sequenced from one sample in a study of cytomegalovirus exposure and HLA in healthy donors. Primers included in the PCR were 60 Vbeta and 13 Jbeta primers. The protocol was immunoSEQ multiplex PCR, while the TCRdb copy is restricted to in-frame clones and leaves out a portion. The sample shows about 180,000 clones, about three quarters of them seen only once. Sequenced input: PBMCs. These receptors all stem from a man aged 18 to 29 in good health and CMV-seronegative.

This sequence joins TRBV10-3 and TRBJ1-5, with unresolved D. V was shortened by 8 bases and J by 4 bases, with 12 bases between the two germline ends. Germline CDR1 ENHRY, CDR2 SYGVKD. CDR3 length: 13 amino acids. Here the CDR3 DNA reads TGTGCCATCCAGAGGAACAAAAATCAGCCCCAGCATTTT. This codes for CAIQRNKNQPQHF.

The V gene is TRBV18, the J gene TRBJ1-1; 8 bases map to TRBD1. V was pared by 6 bases and J by 5 bases, with 11 bases of the junction left unmatched. CDR1 is KGHSH and CDR2 is LQKENI in the germline V gene. The CDR3 loop spans 15 amino acids. The CDR3 nucleotides are TGTGCCAGCTCTACCATCGACAGGGGCGGAACTGAAGCTTTCTTT. It specifies CASSTIDRGGTEAFF.

The CDR3 reads CASSGGLAGESEQFF. CDR3 in DNA: TGTGCCAGCAGCGGGGGACTAGCGGGTGAGTCTGAGCAGTTCTTC. The chain links TRBV9 to TRBJ2-1, with 12 bases matching TRBD2. The trim removed 3 bases at V and 9 bases at J, leaving 7 bases unmatched. Germline loops: CDR1 SGDLS, CDR2 YYNGEE. This CDR3 spans 15 amino acids.

The CDR3 spells CASSLGQTGVRDTQYF. The CDR3 DNA follows: TGTGCCAGCAGCTTGGGGCAAACAGGGGTTCGAGATACGCAGTATTTT. The chain couples TRBV5-6 to TRBJ2-3; 7 nucleotides agree with TRBD1. Germline V CDR1 and CDR2: SGHDT, YYEEEE. This CDR3 region has 16 residues. Germline trimming cut 0 bases from V and 5 bases from J; bases unmatched to any gene: 9.

The rearrangement uses TRBV6-5 and TRBJ2-5; unclear D gene. In germline, CDR1 is MNHEY, CDR2 SVGAGI. Trimming left V 5 bases short and J 1 base short, with 11 bases between. The CDR3 is 14 residues long. The CDR3 region is CASSESVSQETQYF. DNA of the CDR3: TGTGCCAGCAGTGAAAGCGTCAGCCAAGAGACCCAGTACTTC.

This chain connects TRBV11-2 to TRBJ2-7; D possibly corresponds to TRBD2 (5 bases). CDR1 is SGHAT and CDR2 is FQNNGV in the germline V gene. V was clipped by 6 bases and J by 7 bases, with 19 bases between them. The CDR3 consists of 14 residues. The CDR3 DNA follows: TGTGCCAGCAGACCTACTAGTTCTCTGAAGGAGCAGTACTTC. Translated: CASRPTSSLKEQYF. The entire variable domain, with the rest obtained from reference TRBV11-2 and TRBJ2-7, is as follows: EAGVAQSPRYKIIEKRQSVAFWCNPISGHATLYWYQQILGQGPKLLIQFQNNGVVDDSQLPKDRFSAERLKGVDSTLKIQPAKLEDSAVYLCASRPTSSLKEQYFGPGTRLTVT.

The chain carries TRBV28 and TRBJ1-4, with D possibly being TRBD1 (6 bases). This CDR3 comprises 14 residues. CDR1 and CDR2 (germline): MDHEN, SYDVKM. Trimming removed 5 bases at V and 4 bases at J, with 11 bases between. This CDR3 reads CASSTGWDNEKLFF. CDR3 in DNA: TGTGCCAGCAGTACAGGGTGGGATAATGAAAAACTGTTTTTT.

This chain connects TRBV5-4 to TRBJ2-5; perhaps TRBD2 as D (6 bases). V shed 0 bases and J shed 4 bases, with 13 bases lying between them. CDR1 is SGHNT and CDR2 is YYREEE in the germline V gene (reference sequence). The CDR3 covers 15 residues. CDR3 protein: CASSLVGSGAETQYF. CDR3 sequence (DNA): TGTGCCAGCAGCTTGGTCGGGAGTGGGGCAGAGACCCAGTACTTC.

The genes are TRBV4-1 and TRBJ2-7, with 7 bases aligning to TRBD1. The CDR3 is 16 amino acids. The V gene end was trimmed by 4 bases and the J gene end by 3 bases; junction bases not matched to a gene: 12. The V gene's germline CDR1 is MGHRA and CDR2 YSYEKL. CDR3 sequence reads: CASSLNPRDRLYEQYF. The CDR3 bases are TGCGCCAGCAGCCTCAACCCCCGGGACAGACTCTACGAGCAGTACTTC.

This clone appeared a single time. The V and J genes are TRBV5-1 and TRBJ2-3; TRBD1 matches 7 bases. CDR3 length: 14 residues. The ends lost 4 bases at V and 3 bases at J; junction bases unmatched: 5. The germline V gene has CDR1 SGHRS and CDR2 YFSETQ. In nucleotides, the CDR3 is TGCGCCAGCAGCCGGGACAGACGAACAGATACGCAGTATTTT. It is translated as CASSRDRRTDTQYF. Supplemented by reference TRBV5-1 and TRBJ2-3, the full variable domain reads KAGVTQTPRYLIKTRGQQVTLSCSPISGHRSVSWYQQTPGQGLQFLFEYFSETQRNKGNFPGRFSGRQFSNSRSEMNVSTLELGDSALYLCASSRDRRTDTQYFGPGTRLTVL.

This clone was found once. The rearrangement joins TRBV19 to TRBJ2-7; TRBD2 matches 11 bases. The CDR3 loop spans 16 amino acids. The trim removed 3 bases at V and 6 bases at J, leaving 10 bases unmatched. Germline CDR1 and CDR2: LNHDA and SQIVND (reference sequence). CDR3 DNA: TGTGCCAGTAGTATGATCACCACTAGCGGGAGATCCGAGCAGTACTTC. It encodes CASSMITTSGRSEQYF.

The chain employs TRBV6-1 and TRBJ1-6; D is ambiguous. The CDR3 length is 13 residues. The V and J ends lost 0 bases and 10 bases respectively, with 7 bases between them. Per the germline V gene, CDR1 is MNHNS and CDR2 is SASEGT. CDR3 coding DNA: TGTGCCAGCAGTGAAGCCAGAAACTCACCCCTCCACTTT. Encoded protein: CASSEARNSPLHF.

The CDR3 region is CAWSGGRWGYNEQFF. CDR3 coding DNA: TGTGCCTGGAGTGGCGGGAGATGGGGCTACAATGAGCAGTTCTTC. The chain has TRBV30 and TRBJ2-1; 7 positions match TRBD2. This CDR3 region has 15 residues. J was trimmed by 3 bases and V by 1 base; bases with no gene match: 6. CDR1 is GTSNPN, CDR2 SVGIG, per germline (reference sequence).

The chain has TRBV5-1 and TRBJ2-2; TRBD2 matches 10 bases. The CDR3 is 16 amino acids. Unmatched junction bases numbered 3, after V lost 0 bases and J lost 4 bases. Per germline, CDR1 SGHRS and CDR2 YFSETQ. The CDR3, as DNA: TGCGCCAGCAGCTTGGCAGCGGGAGGGCCCACCGGGGAGCTGTTTTTT. This sequence encodes CASSLAAGGPTGELFF. The whole variable domain, filled in from reference TRBV5-1 and TRBJ2-2, reads KAGVTQTPRYLIKTRGQQVTLSCSPISGHRSVSWYQQTPGQGLQFLFEYFSETQRNKGNFPGRFSGRQFSNSRSEMNVSTLELGDSALYLCASSLAAGGPTGELFFGEGSRLTVL.

V is TRBV18 and J is TRBJ1-1; D possibly corresponds to TRBD1 (5 bases). CDR1 is KGHSH, CDR2 LQKENI, per germline. V was shortened by 3 bases and J by 11 bases, with 22 bases between the two germline ends. CDR3 length: 15 residues. The DNA of the CDR3 is TGTGCCAGCTCACCGGGTTCTACAGGCCTGGCTTCGGCTTTCTTT. Translated, it gives CASSPGSTGLASAFF.

The CDR3 protein is CASSLARDREGIQYF. The CDR3 DNA follows: TGTGCCAGCAGCTTAGCCCGGGACAGGGAGGGCATTCAGTACTTC. The chain employs TRBV7-9 and TRBJ2-4, with TRBD1 matching 9 bases. The trim removed 0 bases at V and 9 bases at J, leaving 6 bases unmatched. This CDR3 spans 15 amino acids. Germline assignment: CDR1 SEHNR and CDR2 FQNEAQ (reference sequence). The full variable domain, in which reference TRBV7-9 and TRBJ2-4 provide the parts outside the CDR3, is DTGVSQNPRHKITKRGQNVTFRCDPISEHNRLYWYRQTLGQGPEFLTYFQNEAQLEKSRLLSDRFSAERPKGSFSTLEIQRTEQGDSAMYLCASSLARDREGIQYFGAGTRLSVL.

V is TRBV6-5 and J is TRBJ1-6, with 7 bases that match TRBD1. CDR1 is MNHEY, CDR2 SVGAGI, per germline. Losses at the gene ends were 2 bases for V and 5 bases for J; bases not matched to a gene: 3. The CDR3 is 15 residues long. The DNA for the CDR3 is TGTGCCAGCAGTTACCGACAGGGTAATAATTCACCCCTCCACTTT. As protein: CASSYRQGNNSPLHF.

The chain is built from TRBV5-1 and TRBJ1-2; D gene ambiguous. CDR1 SGHRS and CDR2 YFSETQ come from the germline V gene. V shed 0 bases and J shed 4 bases, with 13 bases lying between them. The CDR3 runs 15 residues. CDR3 DNA sequence: TGCGCCAGCAGCTTGGAACCGGGTGTGGGCTATGGCTACACCTTC. As protein: CASSLEPGVGYGYTF.

CDR3 region: CASSVGTGGSYEQYF. CDR3 DNA sequence: TGTGCCAGCAGCGTAGGTACAGGGGGCTCCTACGAGCAGTACTTC. The chain couples TRBV9 to TRBJ2-7; 8 nucleotides match TRBD1. Trimming at V came to 0 bases and at J to 0 bases, leaving 2 bases not matched to a gene. This CDR3 region has 15 residues. Per germline, CDR1 SGDLS and CDR2 YYNGEE.

The chain recombines TRBV6-6 with TRBJ1-4; D gene uncertain. The CDR3 extends over 13 amino acids. The ends were cut back, 2 bases at V and 4 bases at J, with 5 bases in the middle. The germline V gene encodes CDR1 MNHNY and CDR2 SVGAGI (reference sequence). CDR3 protein: CASSYPSNEKLFF. For the CDR3, the DNA is TGTGCCAGCAGTTACCCCAGTAATGAAAAACTGTTTTTT.

The chain links TRBV28 to TRBJ2-3, with 10 bases fitting TRBD2. Losses at the gene ends were 5 bases for V and 3 bases for J; bases not matched to a gene: 8. CDR1 MDHEN and CDR2 SYDVKM come from the germline V gene. This CDR3 has 16 amino acids. The CDR3 nucleotides are TGTGCCAGCAGTCCGGGACTAGCGAAAGGGACAGATACGCAGTATTTT. It codes for CASSPGLAKGTDTQYF. Full variable domain (missing parts from reference TRBV28 and TRBJ2-3): DVKVTQSSRYLVKRTGEKVFLECVQDMDHENMFWYRQDPGLGLRLIYFSYDVKMKEKGDIPEGYSVSREKKERFSLILESASTNQTSMYLCASSPGLAKGTDTQYFGPGTRLTVL.

This clone has just a few counts. The J gene is TRBJ2-3, the V gene TRBV19, with 7 bases aligning to TRBD1. V shed 5 bases, J shed 1 base, and the junction held 6 bases outside the gene matches. This CDR3 has 15 amino acids. Germline CDR1 LNHDA, CDR2 SQIVND (reference sequence). This chain's CDR3 is CASSDRQGGTDTQYF. As DNA, the CDR3 is TGTGCCAGTAGTGACCGACAGGGAGGCACAGATACGCAGTATTTT.

The sample holds a few counts of this clone. J is TRBJ2-7 and V is TRBV27, with 11 bases fitting TRBD2. J lost 2 bases, V lost 3 bases, and 6 bases had no gene match. From germline, CDR1 is MNHEY and CDR2 SMNVEV (reference sequence). CDR3 length equals 16 residues. The CDR3 region is CASSFTGTSGAYEQYF. As DNA, the CDR3 is TGTGCCAGCAGTTTTACCGGGACTAGCGGAGCCTACGAGCAGTACTTC.

The V and J genes are TRBV6-5 and TRBJ1-2; D possibly corresponds to TRBD1 (5 bases). This CDR3 is 14 amino acids long. Trimming cost V 4 bases and J 8 bases, with 17 bases left between them. CDR1 and CDR2 from the germline V gene are MNHEY and SVGAGI. CDR3: CASSWDMGLRGYTF. CDR3 nucleotides: TGTGCCAGCAGTTGGGATATGGGGCTGAGGGGCTACACCTTC.

This clone was picked up one time. The rearrangement joins TRBV25-1 to TRBJ1-2; the D is unclear. The germline V gene has CDR1 MGHDK and CDR2 SYGVNS. Trimming removed 4 bases at V and 8 bases at J, with 11 bases between. This CDR3 comprises 12 residues. CDR3: CASSAHGEGYTF. The CDR3 coding sequence is TGTGCCAGCAGTGCCCACGGGGAGGGCTACACCTTC.

This clone has just one count. V and J are TRBV29-1 and TRBJ2-7, with 7 bases lining up with TRBD2. Germline V CDR1 and CDR2: SQVTM, ANQGSEA. The CDR3 loop spans 15 amino acids. The V and J ends lost 6 bases and 4 bases, in that order; junction bases with no gene match: 15. CDR3 protein: CSVRQYSAGLYEQYF. CDR3 DNA sequence: TGCAGCGTCCGGCAGTATTCAGCGGGGTTATACGAGCAGTACTTC.

V usage is TRBV15 and J usage is TRBJ2-7, with 8 bases lining up with TRBD1. V shed 5 bases, J shed 7 bases, and the junction held 16 bases outside the gene matches. CDR1 LNHNV and CDR2 YYDKDF come from the germline V gene (reference sequence). CDR3 length equals 16 residues. The CDR3 spells CATSLSMGTGQGEQYF. The CDR3 DNA is TGTGCCACCAGCCTCTCGATGGGGACAGGCCAGGGGGAGCAGTACTTC.

This clone was detected once. The chain joins TRBV6-5 to TRBJ1-2; 8 bases are shared with TRBD1. The CDR3 has 13 residues. Germline V lookup: CDR1 MNHEY, CDR2 SVGAGI. Unmatched junction bases numbered 2, after V lost 5 bases and J lost 3 bases. CDR3 bases: TGTGCCAGCAGTATACAGGGGGACTATGGCTACACCTTC. Protein product: CASSIQGDYGYTF.

CDR3: CASSFTGTGGSYEQYF. CDR3 DNA sequence: TGTGCCAGCAGTTTCACCGGGACAGGGGGATCCTACGAGCAGTACTTC. J is TRBJ2-5 and V is TRBV27; 11 bases align to TRBD1. Judging by the DNA end, TRBJ2-7 fits better; the J call may be wrong. The CDR3 consists of 16 residues. Per germline, CDR1 MNHEY and CDR2 SMNVEV (reference sequence).